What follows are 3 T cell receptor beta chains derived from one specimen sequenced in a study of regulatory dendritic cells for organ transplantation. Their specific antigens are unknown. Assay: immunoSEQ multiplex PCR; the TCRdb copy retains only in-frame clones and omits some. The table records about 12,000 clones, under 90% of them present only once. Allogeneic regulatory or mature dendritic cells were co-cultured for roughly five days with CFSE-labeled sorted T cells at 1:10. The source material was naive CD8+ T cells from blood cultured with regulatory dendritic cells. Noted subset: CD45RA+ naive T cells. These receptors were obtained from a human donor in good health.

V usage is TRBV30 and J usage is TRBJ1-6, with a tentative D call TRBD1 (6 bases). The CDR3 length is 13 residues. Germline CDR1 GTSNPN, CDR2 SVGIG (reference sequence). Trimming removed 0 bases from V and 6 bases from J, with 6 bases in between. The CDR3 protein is CAWSVQGNSPLHF. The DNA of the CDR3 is TGTGCCTGGAGTGTACAGGGTAATTCACCCCTCCACTTT.

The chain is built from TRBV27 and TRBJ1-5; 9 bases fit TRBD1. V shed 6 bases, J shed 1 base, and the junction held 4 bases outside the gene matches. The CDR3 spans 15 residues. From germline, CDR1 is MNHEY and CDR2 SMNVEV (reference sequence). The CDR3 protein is CASSLDRGSNQPQHF. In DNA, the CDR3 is TGTGCCAGCAGCTTGGACAGGGGCAGCAATCAGCCCCAGCATTTT.

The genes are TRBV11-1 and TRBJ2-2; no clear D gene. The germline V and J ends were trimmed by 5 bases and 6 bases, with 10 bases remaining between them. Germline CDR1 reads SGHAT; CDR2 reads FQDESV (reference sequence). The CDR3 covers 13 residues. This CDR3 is CASSLDGSGELFF. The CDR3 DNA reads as TGTGCCAGCAGCCTCGATGGGTCCGGGGAGCTGTTTTTT. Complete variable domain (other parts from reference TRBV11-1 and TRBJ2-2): EAEVAQSPRYKITEKSQAVAFWCDPISGHATLYWYRQILGQGPELLVQFQDESVVDDSQLPKDRFSAERLKGVDSTLKIQPAELGDSAMYLCASSLDGSGELFFGEGSRLTVL.